This TCR beta chain was documented in a study of HIV-infected children after antiretroviral therapy interruption. As to treatment: PENTA 11 planned treatment interruption arm or continuous ART arm. Unmatched junction bases numbered 7, after V lost 5 bases and J lost 9 bases. Germline-derived CDR1 and CDR2 are SGHTA and FQGTGA. The CDR3 contains 13 residues. Unique molecular identifiers were included in an RNA-based 3' RACE TCR library. TCRdb re-derived calls from the 3' RACE reads in MiXCR, one entry per CDR3 protein. In the table there are more than 75,000 distinct CDR3 sequences, less than 7% of which are singletons. This clonotype was detected ten times or more.

This specimen consisted of CD45RA+ CD4+ T cells from PBMCs, pooled from several time points, obtained from a donor given antiretroviral therapy, either interrupted or continuous. Sample subset: naive CD4+ CD45RA+ CD45RO- T cells. The gene calls are TRBV7-3 and TRBJ2-1; 7 nucleotides line up with TRBD1. The receptor was derived from a pool of human donors with HIV. The CDR3 loop reads CASSHDRDSEQFF. DNA for the CDR3: TGTGCCAGCAGCCATGACAGGGATAGTGAGCAGTTCTTC.